Below, 17 T cell receptor beta chains from the same sample are listed, as sequenced in a study of T-cell reconstitution after alpha-beta-depleted transplantation in children. This sample's TCRbeta library carried unique molecular identifier barcodes. TCRdb reprocessed the PCR reads with MiXCR, giving one entry per CDR3 protein. The profile shows about 440,000 distinct CDR3 sequences, 43% of them singletons. Sequencing used PBMCs, obtained before TCRalphabeta/CD19-depleted stem cell transplant. The receptors come from a girl aged 2-10 years with aplastic anemia, due to receive a stem cell transplant.

The chain combines TRBV5-5 with TRBJ2-1; 9 nucleotides align to TRBD2. The CDR3 is 13 amino acids. V gave up 5 bases and J gave up 13 bases; unmatched junction bases: 10. Germline CDR1 and CDR2: SGHKS and YYEKEE (reference sequence). Here the CDR3 DNA reads TGTGCCAGCAGGACTAGCGGTTCGGGGTTACAGTTCTTC. It yields the protein CASRTSGSGLQFF.

The chain employs TRBV20-1 and TRBJ2-5, with D uncertain. Trimming took 1 base from V and 0 from J, leaving 9 bases between them. Germline CDR1 DFQATT, CDR2 SNEGSKA (reference sequence). The CDR3 spans 14 residues. The CDR3 sequence: CSARVTADQETQYF. CDR3 nucleotide sequence: TGCAGTGCTAGAGTAACGGCAGACCAAGAGACCCAGTACTTC.

This clonotype was counted at least ten times. This chain links TRBV3-1 with TRBJ1-1; D is possibly TRBD1 (6 bases). CDR1 and CDR2 from the germline V gene are LGHDT and YNNKEL (reference sequence). The CDR3 extends over 15 amino acids. Trimming removed 4 bases at V and 0 bases at J, with 12 bases between. The DNA of the CDR3 is TGTGCCAGCAGCCCTCCCACAGGGATGAACACTGAAGCTTTCTTT. Protein: CASSPPTGMNTEAFF.

This clonotype was detected only a few times. The gene calls are TRBV28 and TRBJ2-7; D ambiguous. Trimming took off 2 bases at V and 0 bases at J, with 8 bases between the two ends. The CDR3 consists of 14 residues. Germline CDR1 and CDR2: MDHEN and SYDVKM. The CDR3 DNA follows: TGTGCCAGCAGTTTAGGGTATAGCTCCTACGAGCAGTACTTC. It encodes CASSLGYSSYEQYF. The variable domain in full, completed from reference TRBV28 and TRBJ2-7, reads DVKVTQSSRYLVKRTGEKVFLECVQDMDHENMFWYRQDPGLGLRLIYFSYDVKMKEKGDIPEGYSVSREKKERFSLILESASTNQTSMYLCASSLGYSSYEQYFGPGTRLTVT.

This clonotype was seen only a few times. V is TRBV20-1 and J is TRBJ2-7; D is perhaps TRBD1 or TRBD2 (5 bases each). The length of the CDR3 is 13 residues. Trimming removed 5 bases at V and 0 bases at J, with 11 bases between. The germline V gene encodes CDR1 DFQATT and CDR2 SNEGSKA (reference sequence). DNA of the CDR3: TGCAGTGCTGGGGGACGTAGCTCCTACGAGCAGTACTTC. The encoded protein is CSAGGRSSYEQYF.

The CDR3 loop is CSARSTANTEAFF. The CDR3 region has the DNA TGCAGTGCTAGGTCAACGGCGAACACTGAAGCTTTCTTT. The V and J genes are TRBV20-1 and TRBJ1-1; D unclear. Germline CDR1 and CDR2: DFQATT and SNEGSKA (reference sequence). Trimming left V 3 bases short and J 1 base short, with 9 bases between. This CDR3 is 13 amino acids long.

For this clonotype: One end of the junction does not line up with germline, which may come from a read error. The V gene is TRBV7-2, the J gene TRBJ2-2; the match to TRBD1 covers 7 bases. This CDR3 has 16 amino acids. Germline CDR1 and CDR2: SGHTA and FQGNSA. As DNA, the CDR3 is TGTGCCAGCAGCTTTCTCCGACAGGGTAATACCGGGGAGCAGTTTTTT. Translated: CASSFLRQGNTGEQFF.

The chain couples TRBV29-1 to TRBJ1-2; unclear D gene. This CDR3 has 13 amino acids. CDR1 and CDR2 (germline): SQVTM, ANQGSEA. V lost 8 bases, J lost 2 bases, and 15 bases lay in between. CDR3 sequence: CSSIGLINYGYTF. The CDR3, as DNA: TGCAGCTCTATCGGTCTGATAAACTATGGCTACACCTTC.

The chain is built from TRBV4-2 and TRBJ2-1, with 8 bases identical to TRBD2. With V trimmed by 0 bases and J by 10 bases, 11 bases remained unmatched. CDR1 and CDR2 from the germline V gene are LGHNA and YNFKEQ. The CDR3 totals 16 residues. The CDR3 here is CASSQDGSGSKEEQFF. The DNA of the CDR3 is TGTGCCAGCAGCCAAGATGGCAGCGGGAGTAAGGAGGAGCAGTTCTTC.

The J gene is TRBJ1-1, the V gene TRBV29-1; the D is unclear. Trimming shortened V by 4 bases and J by 0 bases, and 9 bases separated the two germline ends. Germline CDR1 is SQVTM and CDR2 is ANQGSEA. This CDR3 spans 13 amino acids. This CDR3 is CSVVASMNTEAFF. The CDR3 DNA follows: TGCAGCGTTGTAGCCAGCATGAACACTGAAGCTTTCTTT.

The chain uses TRBV7-9 and TRBJ2-7; perhaps TRBD2 as D (6 bases). V lost 1 base to trimming and J lost 0 bases, with 13 bases between them. Germline CDR1 reads SEHNR; CDR2 reads FQNEAQ (reference sequence). The CDR3 loop spans 16 amino acids. The CDR3 sequence: CASSLGGTGDSYEQYF. Here the CDR3 DNA reads TGTGCCAGCAGCTTAGGCGGGACGGGAGACTCCTACGAGCAGTACTTC.

This clonotype came up a few times. The chain joins TRBV6-5 to TRBJ1-2, with 7 bases matching TRBD1. CDR1 is MNHEY and CDR2 is SVGAGI in the germline V gene. This CDR3 comprises 12 residues. V lost 4 bases to trimming and J lost 10 bases; unmatched junction nucleotides: 6. This CDR3 is CASSSRQGDYTF. CDR3 DNA sequence: TGTGCCAGCAGTTCCAGACAGGGCGACTACACCTTC.

The chain recombines TRBV5-1 with TRBJ2-5; 7 bases fit TRBD1. The V gene's germline CDR1 is SGHRS and CDR2 YFSETQ. V lost 0 bases and J lost 3; bases outside the gene matches: 8. The CDR3 is 16 residues long. The CDR3 region has the DNA TGCGCCAGCAGCTTGGGCCCGGCGCAGGGGGAAGAGACCCAGTACTTC. Protein sequence: CASSLGPAQGEETQYF.

This clonotype was observed a handful of times. Here the CDR3 reads CASSSGLGYEQFF. In nucleotides, the CDR3 is TGTGCCAGCAGCTCGGGACTAGGTTATGAGCAGTTCTTC. The V gene is TRBV12-3 or TRBV12-4, the J gene TRBJ2-1; TRBD2 aligns across 8 bases. The CDR3 spans 13 residues. The V gene end was trimmed by 6 bases and the J gene end by 8 bases; junction bases not matched to a gene: 6.

The chain combines TRBV5-6 with TRBJ2-3; D is unclear. The V end was cut by 1 base, the J end by 6 bases, with 9 bases between. The germline gives CDR1 SGHDT, CDR2 YYEEEE. The CDR3 is made up of 13 amino acids. CDR3 residues: CASSLTTIDTQYF. As DNA, the CDR3 is TGTGCCAGCAGCTTGACGACAATTGATACGCAGTATTTT.

This chain joins TRBV20-1 and TRBJ2-5, with 9 positions matching TRBD2. J was trimmed by 4 bases and V by 6 bases; bases with no gene match: 9. The CDR3 runs 14 residues. Germline V CDR1 and CDR2: DFQATT, SNEGSKA (reference sequence). As DNA, the CDR3 is TGCAGTGCGGATGGGACTAGCAGGAGAGAGACCCAGTACTTC. It yields the protein CSADGTSRRETQYF.

The CDR3 DNA is TGTGCCAGCATCGCAATACAGGGGGAAGGACAGCCCCAGCATTTT. It encodes CASIAIQGEGQPQHF. The J gene is TRBJ1-5, the V gene TRBV28, with TRBD1 matching 8 bases. The CDR3 extends over 15 amino acids. Germline V lookup: CDR1 MDHEN, CDR2 SYDVKM. J lost 7 bases, V lost 7 bases, and 12 bases had no gene match.